This T cell receptor beta chain appears in the sequencing data of a study of cytomegalovirus exposure and HLA in healthy donors. About this clone: No antigen is known for it.

General study results and limits: There were about 160 TCR beta chains listed as cytomegalovirus-associated.

V lost 5 bases and J 5 bases, leaving 14 bases between the germline ends. Germline V gene data show CDR1 as SEHNR and CDR2 as FQNEAQ (reference sequence). This CDR3 has 14 residues. PCR was performed using 60 Vbeta and 13 Jbeta primers. Original data processing: Approximately 12 million of 65 million to 95 million unique TCR beta chains were shared, per a later count. Generated by immunoSEQ multiplex PCR, the TCRdb table keeps only in-frame clones and is missing some. V, J and clone size were drawn from that table, and D and trimming were deduced from the DNA. This repertoire comprises some 110,000 clones; its ten largest clones make up around 7%.

The receptor comes from a man aged 40-49 years in good health and CMV-seropositive. The sample was PBMCs. The genes are TRBV7-9 and TRBJ2-3; tentative D call: TRBD1 (7 bases). CDR3 DNA sequence: TGTGCCAGCAGCATCCGACAGGGACTAGATACGCAGTATTTT. Translation gives CASSIRQGLDTQYF.